Listed below are T cell receptor beta chains from one sample, sequenced in a study of cytomegalovirus exposure and HLA in healthy donors. Some clones are missing from TCRdb's copy, which holds only in-frame ones; the method was immunoSEQ multiplex PCR. The data contain around 140,000 clones, approximately 82% of them singletons. Sample: PBMCs. These TCRs come from a man between 18 and 29 years old in good health and CMV-seropositive. The CDR3 runs from the conserved cysteine through the conserved F or W. A D gene is named only where the DNA matches it firmly. The listing skips clone size in some rows; elsewhere it reads once, few, many or a size class.

.	12	TRBV6-5	TRBJ2-3	.	TGTGCCAGCAGTTACGATCGGAGTACGCAGTATTTT	CASSYDRSTQYF
.	17	TRBV12-5	TRBJ2-7	TRBD1	TGTGCTAGTGGTTTGGTCCCCTTGGGACAGGGGGCACGAGAGCAGTACTTC	CASGLVPLGQGAREQYF
.	15	TRBV5-1	TRBJ2-5	.	TGCGCCAGCAGCTGGGGTCGGGGGGACAAAGAGACCCAGTACTTC	CASSWGRGDKETQYF
.	13	TRBV7-3	TRBJ2-7	TRBD1	TGTGCCAGCAGCTCCGACAGGGGAGACGAGCAGTACTTC	CASSSDRGDEQYF
.	9	TRBV20-1	TRBJ2-7	.	TGCAGTGCCCCGGGCGAGCAGTACTTC	CSAPGEQYF
.	18	TRBV7-9	TRBJ1-3	.	TGTGCCAGCAGCCCTTCGTCGGTACCCTACAGCTCTGGAAACACCATATATTTT	CASSPSSVPYSSGNTIYF
.	13	TRBV5-5	TRBJ1-1	.	TGTGCCAGCGCCGTGTACAAGAACACTGAAGCTTTCTTT	CASAVYKNTEAFF
.	13	TRBV27	TRBJ2-7	TRBD1	TGTGCCAGCATCGGACAGGGTGGAGGCGAGCAGTACTTC	CASIGQGGGEQYF
.	14	TRBV25-1	TRBJ2-2	.	TGTGCCAGCAGTGCTTACAGGACCACCGGGGAGCTGTTTTTT	CASSAYRTTGELFF
few	15	TRBV6-1	TRBJ2-7	TRBD2	TGTGCCAGCAGTGGAGCGAGCGGGAGAGCATACGAGCAGTACTTC	CASSGASGRAYEQYF